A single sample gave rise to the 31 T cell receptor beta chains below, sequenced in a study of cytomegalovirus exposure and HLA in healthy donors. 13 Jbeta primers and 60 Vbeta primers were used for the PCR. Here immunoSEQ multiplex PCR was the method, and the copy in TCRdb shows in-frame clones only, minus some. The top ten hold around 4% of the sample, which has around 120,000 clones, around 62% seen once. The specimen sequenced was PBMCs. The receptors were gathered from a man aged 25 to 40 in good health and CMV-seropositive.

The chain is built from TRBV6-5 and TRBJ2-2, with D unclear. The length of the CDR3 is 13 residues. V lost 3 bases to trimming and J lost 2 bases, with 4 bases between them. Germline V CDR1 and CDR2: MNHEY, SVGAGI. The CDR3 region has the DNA TGTGCCAGCAGTTATCCTAACACCGGGGAGCTGTTTTTT. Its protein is CASSYPNTGELFF.

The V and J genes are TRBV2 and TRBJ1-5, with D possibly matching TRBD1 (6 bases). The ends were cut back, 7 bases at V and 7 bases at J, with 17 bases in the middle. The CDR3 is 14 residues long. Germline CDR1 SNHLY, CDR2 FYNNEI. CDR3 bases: TGTGCCAGCACCGTACAGGGTTTGGGACAGCCCCAGCATTTT. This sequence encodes CASTVQGLGQPQHF.

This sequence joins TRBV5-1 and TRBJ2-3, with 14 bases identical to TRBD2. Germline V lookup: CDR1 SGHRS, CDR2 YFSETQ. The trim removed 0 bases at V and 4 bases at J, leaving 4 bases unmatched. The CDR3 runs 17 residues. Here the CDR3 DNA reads TGCGCCAGCAGCTTGGGACTAGCGGGGGGGTTGGCAGATACGCAGTATTTT. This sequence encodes CASSLGLAGGLADTQYF.

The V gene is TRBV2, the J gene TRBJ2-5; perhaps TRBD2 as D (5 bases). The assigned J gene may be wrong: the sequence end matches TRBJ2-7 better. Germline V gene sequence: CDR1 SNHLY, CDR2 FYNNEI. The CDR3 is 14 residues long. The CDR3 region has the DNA TGTGCCAGCAGTGAACGGGGTCTGGCCTACGAGCAGTACTTC. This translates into CASSERGLAYEQYF.

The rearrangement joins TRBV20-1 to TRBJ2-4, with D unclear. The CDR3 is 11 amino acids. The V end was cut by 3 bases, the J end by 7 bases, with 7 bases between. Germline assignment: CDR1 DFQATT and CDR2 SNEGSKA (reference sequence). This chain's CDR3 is CSARTWNIQYF. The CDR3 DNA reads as TGCAGTGCTAGGACTTGGAACATTCAGTACTTC.

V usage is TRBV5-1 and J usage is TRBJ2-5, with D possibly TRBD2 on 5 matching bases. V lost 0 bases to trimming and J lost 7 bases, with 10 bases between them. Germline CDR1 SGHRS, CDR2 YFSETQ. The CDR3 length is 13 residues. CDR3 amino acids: CASSLGGEGTQYF. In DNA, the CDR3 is TGCGCCAGCAGCTTGGGGGGTGAGGGGACCCAGTACTTC.

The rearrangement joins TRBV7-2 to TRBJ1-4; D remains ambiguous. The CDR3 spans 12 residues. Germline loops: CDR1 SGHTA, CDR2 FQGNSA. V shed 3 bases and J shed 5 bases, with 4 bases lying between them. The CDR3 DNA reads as TGTGCCAGCAGCTTCCGGAATGAAAAACTGTTTTTT. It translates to CASSFRNEKLFF.

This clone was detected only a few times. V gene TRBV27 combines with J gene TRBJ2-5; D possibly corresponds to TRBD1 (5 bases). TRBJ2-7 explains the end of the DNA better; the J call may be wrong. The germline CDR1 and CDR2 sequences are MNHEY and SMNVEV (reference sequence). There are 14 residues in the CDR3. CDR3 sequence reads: CASSLLGRANEQYF. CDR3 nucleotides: TGTGCCAGCAGTTTATTGGGCAGGGCGAACGAGCAGTACTTC.

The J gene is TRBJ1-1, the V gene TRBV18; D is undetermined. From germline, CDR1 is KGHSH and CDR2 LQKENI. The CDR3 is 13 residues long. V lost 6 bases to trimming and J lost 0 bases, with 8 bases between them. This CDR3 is CASSRTLNTEAFF. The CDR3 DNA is TGTGCCAGCTCGCGTACCTTGAACACTGAAGCTTTCTTT.

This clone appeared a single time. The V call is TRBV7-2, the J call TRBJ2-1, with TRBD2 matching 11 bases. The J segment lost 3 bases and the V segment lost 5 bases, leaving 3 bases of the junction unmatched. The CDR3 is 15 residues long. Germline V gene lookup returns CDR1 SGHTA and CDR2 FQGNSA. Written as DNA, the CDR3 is TGTGCCAGCAGCGGAACTAGCGGGGGCTACAATGAGCAGTTCTTC. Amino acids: CASSGTSGGYNEQFF.

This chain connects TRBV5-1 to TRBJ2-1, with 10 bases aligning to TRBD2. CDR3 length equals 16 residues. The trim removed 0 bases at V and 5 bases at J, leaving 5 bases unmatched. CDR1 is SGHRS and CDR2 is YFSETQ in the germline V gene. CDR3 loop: CASSLVSGGVDNEQFF. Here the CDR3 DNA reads TGCGCCAGCAGCTTGGTAAGCGGGGGGGTCGACAATGAGCAGTTCTTC. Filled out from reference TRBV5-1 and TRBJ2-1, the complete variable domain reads KAGVTQTPRYLIKTRGQQVTLSCSPISGHRSVSWYQQTPGQGLQFLFEYFSETQRNKGNFPGRFSGRQFSNSRSEMNVSTLELGDSALYLCASSLVSGGVDNEQFFGPGTRLTVL.

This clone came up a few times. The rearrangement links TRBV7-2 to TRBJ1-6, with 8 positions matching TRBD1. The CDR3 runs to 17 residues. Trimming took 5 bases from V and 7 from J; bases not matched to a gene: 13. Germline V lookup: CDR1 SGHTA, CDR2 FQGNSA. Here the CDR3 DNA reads TGTGCCAGCAGCCCAACCCCCGCGGGACAGGTGAATTCACCCCTCCACTTT. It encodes CASSPTPAGQVNSPLHF.

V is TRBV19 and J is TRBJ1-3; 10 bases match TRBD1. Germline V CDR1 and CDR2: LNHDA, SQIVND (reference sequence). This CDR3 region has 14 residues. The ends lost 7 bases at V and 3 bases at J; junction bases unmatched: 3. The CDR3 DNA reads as TGTGCCAGTATACGGACAGGGGGTGGAAACACCATATATTTT. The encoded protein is CASIRTGGGNTIYF.

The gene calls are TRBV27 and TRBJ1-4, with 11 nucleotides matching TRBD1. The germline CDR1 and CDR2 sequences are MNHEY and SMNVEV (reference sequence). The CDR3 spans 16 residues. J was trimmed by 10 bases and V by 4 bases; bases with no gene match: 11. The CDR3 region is CASSSLGQGARVKLFF. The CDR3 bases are TGTGCCAGCAGTTCGCTTGGACAGGGGGCTCGGGTAAAACTGTTTTTT.

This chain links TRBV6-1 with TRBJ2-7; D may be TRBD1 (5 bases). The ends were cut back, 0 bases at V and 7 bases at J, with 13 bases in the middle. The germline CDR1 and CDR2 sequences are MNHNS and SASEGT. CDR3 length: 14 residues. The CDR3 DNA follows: TGTGCCAGCAGTGAAGCCAAGTGGGGCCGGGAGCAGTACTTC. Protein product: CASSEAKWGREQYF.

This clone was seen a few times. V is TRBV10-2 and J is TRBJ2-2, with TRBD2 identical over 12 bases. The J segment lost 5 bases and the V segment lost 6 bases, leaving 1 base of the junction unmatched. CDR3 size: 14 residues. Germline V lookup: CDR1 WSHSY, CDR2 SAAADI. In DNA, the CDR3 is TGCGCCAGCAGGACTAGCGGGGGTACCGGGGAGCTGTTTTTT. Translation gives CASRTSGGTGELFF.

CDR3 amino acids: CASSWTSYEQYF. The CDR3 bases are TGTGCCAGCAGTTGGACTAGTTACGAGCAGTACTTC. The chain recombines TRBV28 with TRBJ2-7, with 7 bases lining up with TRBD2. The CDR3 totals 12 residues. In germline, CDR1 is MDHEN, CDR2 SYDVKM. V shed 4 bases and J 4 bases; nucleotides not matched to a gene: 1.

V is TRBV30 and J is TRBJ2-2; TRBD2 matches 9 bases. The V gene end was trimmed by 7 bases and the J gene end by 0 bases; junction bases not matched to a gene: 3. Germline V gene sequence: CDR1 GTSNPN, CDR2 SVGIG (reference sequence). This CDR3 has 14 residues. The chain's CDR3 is CAFQRGANTGELFF. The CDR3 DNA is TGTGCCTTTCAGCGGGGGGCGAACACCGGGGAGCTGTTTTTT.

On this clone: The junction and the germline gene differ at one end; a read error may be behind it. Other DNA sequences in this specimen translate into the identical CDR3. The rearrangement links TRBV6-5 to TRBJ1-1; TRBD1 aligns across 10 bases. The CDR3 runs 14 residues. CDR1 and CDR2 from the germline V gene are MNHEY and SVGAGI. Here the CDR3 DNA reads TGCGCCAGCAGTCTAGGACAGGGGGGTATTGAAGCTTTCTTT. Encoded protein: CASSLGQGGIEAFF.

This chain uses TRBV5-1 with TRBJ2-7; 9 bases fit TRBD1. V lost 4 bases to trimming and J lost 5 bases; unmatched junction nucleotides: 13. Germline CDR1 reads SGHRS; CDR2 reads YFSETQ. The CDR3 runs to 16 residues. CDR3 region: CASSVTGGGLGDEQYF. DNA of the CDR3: TGCGCCAGCAGCGTTACAGGGGGCGGATTGGGGGACGAGCAGTACTTC.

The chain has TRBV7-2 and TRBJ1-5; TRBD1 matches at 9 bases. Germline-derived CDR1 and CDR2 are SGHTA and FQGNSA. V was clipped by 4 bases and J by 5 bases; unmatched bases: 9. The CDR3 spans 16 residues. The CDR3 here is CASSWGGQGVDQPQHF. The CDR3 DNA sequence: TGTGCCAGCAGCTGGGGGGGACAGGGAGTAGATCAGCCCCAGCATTTT.

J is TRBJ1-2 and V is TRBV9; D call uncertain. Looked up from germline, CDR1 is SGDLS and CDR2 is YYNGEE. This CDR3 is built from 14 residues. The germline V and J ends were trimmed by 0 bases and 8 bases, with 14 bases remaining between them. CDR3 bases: TGTGCCAGCAGCGTAGTTTGGGGAGGCGAGGGCTACACCTTC. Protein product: CASSVVWGGEGYTF.

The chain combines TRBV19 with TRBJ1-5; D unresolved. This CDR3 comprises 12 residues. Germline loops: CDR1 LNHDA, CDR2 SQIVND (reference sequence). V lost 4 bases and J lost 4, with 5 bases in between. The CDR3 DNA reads TGTGCCAGTAGTAACTTAAATCAGCCCCAGCATTTT. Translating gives CASSNLNQPQHF.

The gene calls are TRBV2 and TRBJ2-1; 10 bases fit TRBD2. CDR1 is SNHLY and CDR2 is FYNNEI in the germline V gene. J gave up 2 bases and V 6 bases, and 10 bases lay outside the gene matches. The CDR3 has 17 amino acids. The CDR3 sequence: CASRTLAGDRTYNEQFF. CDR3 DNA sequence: TGTGCCAGCAGGACGCTAGCGGGAGATCGTACCTACAATGAGCAGTTCTTC.

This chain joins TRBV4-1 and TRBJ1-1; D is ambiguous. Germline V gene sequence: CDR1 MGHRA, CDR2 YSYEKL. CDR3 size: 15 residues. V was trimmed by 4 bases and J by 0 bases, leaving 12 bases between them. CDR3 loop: CASSPVGRMNTEAFF. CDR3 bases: TGCGCCAGCAGCCCCGTTGGGAGAATGAACACTGAAGCTTTCTTT.

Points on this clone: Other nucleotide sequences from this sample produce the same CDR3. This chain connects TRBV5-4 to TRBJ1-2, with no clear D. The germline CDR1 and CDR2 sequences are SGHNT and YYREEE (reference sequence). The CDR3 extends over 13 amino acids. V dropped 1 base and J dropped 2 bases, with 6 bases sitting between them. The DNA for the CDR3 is TGTGCCAGCAGCTTGCGGGGAAACTATGGCTACACCTTC. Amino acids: CASSLRGNYGYTF.

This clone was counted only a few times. CDR3 sequence: CSVEEGTVSGYTF. The DNA for the CDR3 is TGCAGCGTTGAAGAGGGGACTGTCTCGGGCTACACCTTC. The rearrangement joins TRBV29-1 to TRBJ1-2, with D maybe TRBD1 (5 bases). This CDR3 spans 13 amino acids. Germline CDR1 SQVTM, CDR2 ANQGSEA. The V gene lost 0 bases and the J gene lost 8 bases, with 13 bases spanning the gap.

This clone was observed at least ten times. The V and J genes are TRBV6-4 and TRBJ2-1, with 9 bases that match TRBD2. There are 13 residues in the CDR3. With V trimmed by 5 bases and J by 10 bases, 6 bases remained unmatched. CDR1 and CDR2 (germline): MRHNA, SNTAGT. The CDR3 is CASSRQLAGEQFF. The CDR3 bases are TGTGCCAGCAGTCGCCAGCTAGCGGGAGAGCAGTTCTTC.

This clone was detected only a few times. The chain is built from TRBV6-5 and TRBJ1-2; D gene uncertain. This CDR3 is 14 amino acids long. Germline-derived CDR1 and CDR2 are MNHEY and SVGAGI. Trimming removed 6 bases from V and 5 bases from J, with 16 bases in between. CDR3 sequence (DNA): TGTGCCAGCAGCTTCGGACGGGGATCTTATGGCTACACCTTC. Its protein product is CASSFGRGSYGYTF.

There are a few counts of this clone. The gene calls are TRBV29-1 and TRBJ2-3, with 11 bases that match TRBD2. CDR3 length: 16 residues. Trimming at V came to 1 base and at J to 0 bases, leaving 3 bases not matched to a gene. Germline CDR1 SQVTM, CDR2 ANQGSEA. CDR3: CSVEGTSGPSTDTQYF. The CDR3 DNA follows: TGCAGCGTTGAAGGGACTAGCGGGCCTAGCACAGATACGCAGTATTTT.

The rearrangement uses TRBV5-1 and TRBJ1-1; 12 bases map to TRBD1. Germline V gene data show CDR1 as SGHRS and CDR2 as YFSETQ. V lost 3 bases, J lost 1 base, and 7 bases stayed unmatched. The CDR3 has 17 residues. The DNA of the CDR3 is TGCGCCAGCAGCTCTCCGGGACAGGGGGCGCGGAACACTGAAGCTTTCTTT. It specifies CASSSPGQGARNTEAFF.